This section outlines one T cell receptor beta chain sequence together with its context. This clone was counted a single time. What this receptor recognizes is not known. Base quality data are lacking; no much larger clone is found one base away. The collaborating institutions used their own protocols to collect whole blood in K2EDTA tubes. Collaborator samples were shipped for TCRbeta analysis as frozen whole blood, isolated PBMCs, or DNA extracted from either sample type. The sample belongs to a study of blood T cell repertoires in COVID-19 (TCRdb year 2020). Some background on the complete study: Samples covering the acute and convalescent phases of COVID-19 were provided by collaborators in the United States, Italy and Spain. Nearly every sample came with metadata listing a de-identified subject ID, COVID-19 status, age in years and sex. The material from the prospective study consisted of cDNA or gDNA derived from T cells, B-cell-depleted T cells, or PBMCs. Deeply sampled blood TCRbeta repertoires from subjects exposed to, actively infected with, or recovered from COVID-19 were included in the dataset. Samples were obtained from the ongoing ImmuneRACE study (first 160 participants) and from 1,254 subjects provided by 6 global collaborators. Where available, HLA class I and class II types were obtained from metadata supplied by the sample provider rather than from assay-based typing. The repertoires were made available in a free public database intended to serve as a resource for research on the immune response to SARS-CoV-2.

Results the study describes overall, beyond this receptor: Clinical and demographic metadata were provided uncurated, with the amount varying by source and participant.

TCRbeta CDR3 regions were amplified from genomic DNA by means of the immunoSEQ Assay, a bias-controlled multiplex PCR. Concerning the study's data processing: The number of nucleated cells in each sample was estimated from the amplification of reference gene primers within the assay. To quantify the absolute abundance of each unique TCRbeta CDR3 rearrangement, sequence reads were collapsed and filtered. For each sample, productive Simpson clonality was calculated as the square root of Simpson's diversity index across productive rearrangements. Held by TCRdb, this immuneACCESS table contains in-frame sequences only and omits some clones. Under half of the omission traces to an unresolved V gene where checked; the cause of the rest is unknown. V and J calls plus clone size are reproduced from that table; the DNA served to infer D and trimming. Counted in this sample were about 140,000 clones; around 91% of them appeared once. Jointly, the top ten make up 3% to 3.5% of the sample.

V is clipped by 3 bases and J by 4 bases, and the sequence between their germline boundaries is 9 bases long. From its cysteine to its phenylalanine, the CDR3 spans 13 amino acids. Just the 39-base CDR3 DNA is kept, in frame starting at base 1. Sequencing was carried out using peripheral blood. In this chain, TRBV12-3 or TRBV12-4 is recombined with TRBJ1-2; a tentative D call is TRBD1 (5 bases match). This TCR was recovered from a woman aged 60-70 years with active COVID-19. The CDR3 in this case is CASSFGGIYGYTF. In nucleotide form, the sequence is TGTGCCAGCAGTTTTGGGGGGATCTATGGCTACACCTTC.